This T cell receptor beta chain derives from a study of T cells in Graves' hyperthyroidism and ophthalmopathy. Broader study findings: In simple terms, a model built on 13 V-J features told ophthalmopathy apart from stable hyperthyroidism. Researchers found most expanded thyroid clonotypes above 0.001 in blood as well.

At least ten counts were recorded for this clonotype. Antigen unknown. Regions amplified from RNA transcripts were the TCR beta CDR3 regions. RT-PCR in the first round (using the HTBI primer set) targeted the TCR CDR3. A single record per CDR3 protein comes from TCRdb applying MiXCR to the multiplex PCR reads. The table lists roughly 800,000 distinct CDR3 sequences, around 38% of them singletons. V lost 7 bases and J lost 5, with 9 bases in between. The germline CDR1 and CDR2 sequences are LNHDA and SQIVND (reference sequence). This CDR3 is 12 amino acids long. Exclusion of a patient resulted from uncontrolled infection, other autoimmune disease, pregnancy or lactation. Thyroid ultrasound and orbital computed tomography, with clinical symptoms and serum thyroxine and TRAb, informed diagnoses.

The clonotype was recovered from a man aged 18 to 30 with Graves' hyperthyroidism. The sequencing input was blood. The genes are TRBV19 and TRBJ1-5; the D gene is possibly TRBD1 (6 bases). CDR3 DNA: TGTGCCAGTAACACAGGGCATCAGCCCCAGCATTTT. Its translation: CASNTGHQPQHF.